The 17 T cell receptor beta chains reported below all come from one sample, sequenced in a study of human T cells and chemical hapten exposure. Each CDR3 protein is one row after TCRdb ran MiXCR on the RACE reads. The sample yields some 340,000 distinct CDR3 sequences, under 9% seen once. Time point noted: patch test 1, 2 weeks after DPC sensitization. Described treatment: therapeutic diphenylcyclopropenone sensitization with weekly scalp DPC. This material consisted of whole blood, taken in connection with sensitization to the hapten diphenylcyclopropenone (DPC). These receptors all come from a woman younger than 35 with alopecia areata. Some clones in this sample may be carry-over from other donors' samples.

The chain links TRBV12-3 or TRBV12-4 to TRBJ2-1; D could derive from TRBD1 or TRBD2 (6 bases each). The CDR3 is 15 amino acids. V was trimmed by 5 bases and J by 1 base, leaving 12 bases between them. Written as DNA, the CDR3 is TGTGCCAGCAGTGGGGGGCAGGATTCCTACAATGAGCAGTTCTTC. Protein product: CASSGGQDSYNEQFF.

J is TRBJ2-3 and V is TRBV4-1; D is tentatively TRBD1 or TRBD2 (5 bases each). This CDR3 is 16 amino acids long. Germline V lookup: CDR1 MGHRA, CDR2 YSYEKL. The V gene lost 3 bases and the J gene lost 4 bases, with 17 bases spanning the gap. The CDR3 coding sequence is TGCGCCAGCAGCCAGGGACCCATTAATGTTGCAGATACGCAGTATTTT. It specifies CASSQGPINVADTQYF.

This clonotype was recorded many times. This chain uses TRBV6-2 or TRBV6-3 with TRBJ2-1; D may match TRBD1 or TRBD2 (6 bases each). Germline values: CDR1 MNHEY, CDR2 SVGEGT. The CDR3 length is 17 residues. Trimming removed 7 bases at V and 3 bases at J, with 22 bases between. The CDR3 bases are TGTGCCAGCACCCCGGGGGCGCGCGGGGACCTCTACAATGAGCAGTTCTTC. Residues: CASTPGARGDLYNEQFF.

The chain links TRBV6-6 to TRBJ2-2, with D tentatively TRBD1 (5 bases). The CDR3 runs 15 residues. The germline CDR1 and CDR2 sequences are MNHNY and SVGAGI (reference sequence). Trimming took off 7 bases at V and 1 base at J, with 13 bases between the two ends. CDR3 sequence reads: CASNRGRENTGELFF. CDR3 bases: TGTGCCAGCAATAGGGGTAGGGAGAACACCGGGGAGCTGTTTTTT.

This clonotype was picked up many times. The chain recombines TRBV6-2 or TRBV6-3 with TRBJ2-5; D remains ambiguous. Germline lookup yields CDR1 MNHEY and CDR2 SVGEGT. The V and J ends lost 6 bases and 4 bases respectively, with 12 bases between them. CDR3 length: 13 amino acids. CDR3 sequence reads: CASSPNYLETQYF. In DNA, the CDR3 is TGTGCCAGCAGCCCGAACTATTTAGAGACCCAGTACTTC.

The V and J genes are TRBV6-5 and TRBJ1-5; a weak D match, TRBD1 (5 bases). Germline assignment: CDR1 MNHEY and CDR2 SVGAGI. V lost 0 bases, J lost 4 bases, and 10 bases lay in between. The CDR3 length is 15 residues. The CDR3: CASSYSRGTNQPQHF. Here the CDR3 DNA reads TGTGCCAGCAGTTACTCGCGGGGCACAAATCAGCCCCAGCATTTT.

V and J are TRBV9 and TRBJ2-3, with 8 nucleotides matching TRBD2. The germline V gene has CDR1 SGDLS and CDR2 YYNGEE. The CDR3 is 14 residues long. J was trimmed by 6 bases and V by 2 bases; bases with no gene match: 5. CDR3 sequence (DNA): TGTGCCAGCAGCGTCAGCGGGGGACTGGATACGCAGTATTTT. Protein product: CASSVSGGLDTQYF.

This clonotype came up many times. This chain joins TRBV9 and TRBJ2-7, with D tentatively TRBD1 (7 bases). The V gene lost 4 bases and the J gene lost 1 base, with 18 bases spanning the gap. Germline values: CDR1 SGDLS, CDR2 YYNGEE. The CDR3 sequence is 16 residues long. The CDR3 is CASSITPRDSSYEQYF. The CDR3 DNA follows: TGTGCCAGCAGCATTACCCCGCGGGACAGTTCCTACGAGCAGTACTTC.

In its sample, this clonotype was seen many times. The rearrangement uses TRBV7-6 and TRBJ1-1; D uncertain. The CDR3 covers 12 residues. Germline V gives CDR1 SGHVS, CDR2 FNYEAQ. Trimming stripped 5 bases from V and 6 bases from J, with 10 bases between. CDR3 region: CASSPRGAEAFF. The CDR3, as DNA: TGTGCCAGCAGCCCCCGTGGGGCTGAAGCTTTCTTT.

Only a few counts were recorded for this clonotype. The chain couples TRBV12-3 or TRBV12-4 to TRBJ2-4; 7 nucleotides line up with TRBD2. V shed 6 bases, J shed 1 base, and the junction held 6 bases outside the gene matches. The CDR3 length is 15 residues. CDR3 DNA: TGTGCCAGCAGCCGCGGGGGACCGGCCAAAAACATTCAGTACTTC. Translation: CASSRGGPAKNIQYF.

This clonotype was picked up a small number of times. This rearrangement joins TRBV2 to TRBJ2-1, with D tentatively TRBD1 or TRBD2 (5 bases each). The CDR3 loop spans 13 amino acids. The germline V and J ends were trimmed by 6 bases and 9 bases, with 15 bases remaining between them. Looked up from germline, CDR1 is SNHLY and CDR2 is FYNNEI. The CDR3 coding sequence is TGTGCCAGCAGGAGGGTCTTGAGGGGTGAGCAGTTCTTC. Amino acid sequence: CASRRVLRGEQFF.

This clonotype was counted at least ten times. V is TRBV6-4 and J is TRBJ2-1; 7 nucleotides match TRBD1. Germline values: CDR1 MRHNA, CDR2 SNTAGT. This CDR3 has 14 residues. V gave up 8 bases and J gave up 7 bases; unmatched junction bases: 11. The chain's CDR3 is CASARDSDFNEQFF. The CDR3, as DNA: TGTGCCAGCGCCCGGGACAGCGATTTTAATGAGCAGTTCTTC.

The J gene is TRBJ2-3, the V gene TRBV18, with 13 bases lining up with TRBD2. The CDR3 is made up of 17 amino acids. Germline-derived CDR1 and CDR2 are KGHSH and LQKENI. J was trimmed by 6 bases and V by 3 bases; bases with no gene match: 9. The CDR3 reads CASSPLGTSGAGDTQYF. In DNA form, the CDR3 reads TGTGCCAGCTCACCCCTCGGGACTAGCGGGGCAGGGGATACGCAGTATTTT.

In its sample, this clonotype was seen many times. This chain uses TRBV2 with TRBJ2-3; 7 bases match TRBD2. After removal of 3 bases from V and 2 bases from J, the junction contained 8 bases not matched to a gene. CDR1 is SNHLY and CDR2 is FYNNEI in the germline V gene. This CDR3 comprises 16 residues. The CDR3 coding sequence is TGTGCCAGCAGTGATAGTCCGGGGGGTGTCACAGATACGCAGTATTTT. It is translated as CASSDSPGGVTDTQYF. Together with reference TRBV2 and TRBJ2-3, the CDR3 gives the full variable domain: EPEVTQTPSHQVTQMGQEVILRCVPISNHLYFYWYRQILGQKVEFLVSFYNNEISEKSEIFDDQFSVERPDGSNFTLKIRSTKLEDSAMYFCASSDSPGGVTDTQYFGPGTRLTVL.

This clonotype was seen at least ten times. The CDR3 is CASSLLAGVSTDTQYF. As DNA, the CDR3 is TGTGCCAGCAGCTTACTTGCAGGGGTTTCCACAGATACGCAGTATTTT. This chain links TRBV7-6 with TRBJ2-3; maybe TRBD1 (6 bases). From germline, CDR1 is SGHVS and CDR2 FNYEAQ. V gave up 2 bases and J gave up 2 bases, with 14 bases separating them. The CDR3 consists of 16 residues.

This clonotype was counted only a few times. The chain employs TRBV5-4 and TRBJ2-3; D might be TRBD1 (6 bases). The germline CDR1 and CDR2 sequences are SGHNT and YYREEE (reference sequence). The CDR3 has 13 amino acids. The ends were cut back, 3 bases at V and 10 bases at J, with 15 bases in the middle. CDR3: CASSSPRQEAQYF. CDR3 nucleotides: TGTGCCAGCAGCTCCCCACGACAGGAGGCGCAGTATTTT.

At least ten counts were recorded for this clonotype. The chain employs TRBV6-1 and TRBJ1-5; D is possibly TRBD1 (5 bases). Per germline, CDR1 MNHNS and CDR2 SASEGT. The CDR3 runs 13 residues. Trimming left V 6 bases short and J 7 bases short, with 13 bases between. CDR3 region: CASSLGVLQPQHF. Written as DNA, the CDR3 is TGTGCCAGCAGCTTGGGGGTTTTGCAGCCCCAGCATTTT.